This T cell receptor (beta chain) is from a study of blood T cells in healthy people across ages. This clonotype was found a few times. The target antigen is unknown. A sample-barcoded 5' primer and a J-beta primer mix were used in a second PCR of roughly 7 to 11 cycles. Each sample yielded at least 3 million CDR3-containing paired-end reads. One entry per CDR3 protein results from TCRdb running MiXCR on the 5' RACE reads. The data show over 1,500,000 distinct CDR3 sequences, about 39% seen once. General study points: A greater number of naive CD4+ cells and higher diversity distinguished long-lived donors from aged donors. Diversity of TCR beta per million T cells declined in a roughly linear way with age. Not knowing donor CMV status may have confounded expanded clonotype changes.

CDR1 is SGHTA and CDR2 is FQGNSA in the germline V gene. V was cut by 1 base and J by 8 bases, with 10 bases left in between. There are 13 residues in the CDR3. Sequenced sample: blood. The chain combines TRBV7-2 with TRBJ2-3; no clear D gene. The sequence came from a human donor in good health. In nucleotides, the CDR3 is TGTGCCAGCAGCTTAGAACCTCTTGGTACGCAGTATTTT. Its protein product is CASSLEPLGTQYF.